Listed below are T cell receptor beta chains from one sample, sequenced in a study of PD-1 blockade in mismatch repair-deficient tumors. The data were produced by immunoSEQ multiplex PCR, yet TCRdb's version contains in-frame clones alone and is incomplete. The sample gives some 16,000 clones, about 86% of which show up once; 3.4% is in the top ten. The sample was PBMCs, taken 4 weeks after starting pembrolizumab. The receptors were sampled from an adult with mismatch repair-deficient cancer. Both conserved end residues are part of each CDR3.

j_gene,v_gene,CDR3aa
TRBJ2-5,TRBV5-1,CASSKGETQYF
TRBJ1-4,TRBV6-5,CASNLQGRWEKLFF
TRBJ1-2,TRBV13,CATHRLRRERGYTF
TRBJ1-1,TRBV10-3,CAISEGGQESAEAFF
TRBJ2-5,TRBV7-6,CASSMTGPPQETQYF
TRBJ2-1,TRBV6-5,CASRLVLAGGATQFF
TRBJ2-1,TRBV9,CASSRYRVSSNEQFF
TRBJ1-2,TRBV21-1,CASSKVGGKRGYTF
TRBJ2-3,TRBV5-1,CASSLPGASDTQYF
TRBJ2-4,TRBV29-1,CSGPGTGPGGGSLAKNIQYF
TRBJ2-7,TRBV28,CASSPPTGLSYEQYF
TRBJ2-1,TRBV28,CASGGLLHEQFF
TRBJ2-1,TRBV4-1,CASSQGQGSYNEQFF
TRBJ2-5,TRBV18,CASSPQQQGSQETQYF
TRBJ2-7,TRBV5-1,CASSLDAGDPSYEQYF
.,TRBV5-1,CASSLVAGQEYEQYF
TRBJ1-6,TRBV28,CASSLPRQGGERSYNSPLHF
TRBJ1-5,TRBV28,CASSRTRRDQPQHF
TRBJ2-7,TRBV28,CASSSTSGPPPYEQYF
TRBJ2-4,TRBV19,CASSTGTSGGDGRNIQYF
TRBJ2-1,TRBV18,CASSPPGLAGGDEQFF
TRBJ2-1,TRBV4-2,CASSQDPPGTSGHNEQFF
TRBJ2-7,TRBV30,CAWSVGRTDLYEQYF
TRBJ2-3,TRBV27,CASSLSLTGYNTDTQYF
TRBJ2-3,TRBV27,CASSSYPGTGDRGNTDTQYF
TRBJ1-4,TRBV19,CASSIASEKLFF
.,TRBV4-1,CASSPSSGGSSSYEQYF
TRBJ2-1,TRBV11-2,CASSPQGLANYNEQFF
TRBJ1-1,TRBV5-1,CASSLNRATTPGEAFF
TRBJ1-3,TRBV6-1,CASWGDLPGNTIYF
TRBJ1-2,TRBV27,CASSDPGQGAGNGYTF
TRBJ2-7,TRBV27,CASSLSGGRGYEQYF
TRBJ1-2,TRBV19,CASSTGQGTANYGYTF
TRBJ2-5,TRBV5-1,CASSLPGQETQYF
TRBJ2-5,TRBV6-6,CASTPSGRLAETQYF
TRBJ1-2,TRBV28,CASSFVGATNYGYTF
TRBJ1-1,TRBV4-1,CASSPSAQGSEAFF
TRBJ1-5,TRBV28,CASRPGGDSNQPQHF
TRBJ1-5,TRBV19,CASSILTGDQPQHF
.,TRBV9,CASSKLAGAYEQYF
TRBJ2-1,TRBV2,CASGQGPSNEQFF
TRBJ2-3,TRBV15,CATSRAQGTPSTDTQYF
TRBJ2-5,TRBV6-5,CASRPLWTGQETQYF
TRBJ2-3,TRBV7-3,CASSLDAGALWDTQYF
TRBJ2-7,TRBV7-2,CASSADRESYEQYF
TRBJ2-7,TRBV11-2,CASSLGLGAGLSYEQYF
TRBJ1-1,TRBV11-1,CASSLSRVGSTEAFF
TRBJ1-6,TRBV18,CASPHGGTDSPLHF
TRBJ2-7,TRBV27,CASSLKTGGAYEQYF
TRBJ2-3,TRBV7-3,CASSLSSGIRPDTQYF
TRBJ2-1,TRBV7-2,CASSFAGTQTNEQFF
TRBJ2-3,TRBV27,CASSLFYPLTDTQYF
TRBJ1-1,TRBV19,CASSTTPMNTEAFF
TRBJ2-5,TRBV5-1,CASSKTGYRETQYF